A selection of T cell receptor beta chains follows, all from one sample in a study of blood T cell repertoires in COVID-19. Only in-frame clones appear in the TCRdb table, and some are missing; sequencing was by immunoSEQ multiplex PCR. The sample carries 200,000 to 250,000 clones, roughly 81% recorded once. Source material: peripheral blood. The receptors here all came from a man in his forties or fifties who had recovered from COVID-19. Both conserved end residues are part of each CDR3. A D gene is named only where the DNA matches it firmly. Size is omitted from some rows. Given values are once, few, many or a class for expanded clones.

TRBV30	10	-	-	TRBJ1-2	CAWGQFGYTF	TGTGCCTGGGGACAGTTTGGCTACACCTTC
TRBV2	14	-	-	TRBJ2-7	CASSEGGFSYEQYF	TGTGCCAGCAGTGAAGGCGGGTTCTCCTACGAGCAGTACTTC
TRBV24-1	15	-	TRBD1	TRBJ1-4	CATSDSGQGDEKLFF	TGTGCCACCAGTGATAGCGGACAGGGAGACGAAAAACTGTTTTTT
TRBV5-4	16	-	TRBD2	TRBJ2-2	CASSPGTSGPTGELFF	TGTGCCAGCAGCCCCGGGACTAGCGGCCCGACCGGGGAGCTGTTTTTT
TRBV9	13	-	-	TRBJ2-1	CASSVELAGEQFF	TGTGCCAGCAGCGTAGAACTAGCTGGTGAGCAGTTCTTC
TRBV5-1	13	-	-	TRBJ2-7	CASSLVGVDEQYF	TGCGCCAGCAGCTTGGTAGGGGTAGACGAGCAGTACTTC
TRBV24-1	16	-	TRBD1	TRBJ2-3	CATSDLRGQGADTQYF	TGTGCCACCAGTGATTTGCGCGGACAGGGAGCAGATACGCAGTATTTT
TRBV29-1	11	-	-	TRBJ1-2	CSVARTNGYTF	TGCAGCGTTGCGAGGACTAATGGCTACACCTTC
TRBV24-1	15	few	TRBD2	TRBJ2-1	CATSDGTSGSDEQFF	TGTGCCACCAGTGACGGGACTAGCGGGAGTGATGAGCAGTTCTTC
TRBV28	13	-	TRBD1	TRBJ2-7	CASSYGDRGGLYF	TGTGCCAGCAGTTATGGGGACAGGGGTGGGCTATACTTC
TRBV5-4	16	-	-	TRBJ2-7	CASSGQASGPNYEQYF	TGTGCCAGCAGCGGGCAGGCCAGCGGGCCTAACTACGAGCAGTACTTC
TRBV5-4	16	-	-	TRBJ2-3	CASSPTSTTRTDTQYF	TGTGCCAGCAGCCCGACTAGTACGACCCGCACAGATACGCAGTATTTT
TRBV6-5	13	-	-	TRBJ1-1	CASSYSQSLEAFF	TGTGCCAGCAGTTACTCACAGAGCCTTGAAGCTTTCTTT
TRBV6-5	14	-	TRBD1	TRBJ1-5	CASRQTGVNQPQHF	TGTGCCAGCAGACAAACAGGGGTGAATCAGCCCCAGCATTTT
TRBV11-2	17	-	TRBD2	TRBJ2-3	CASFGASGRAETDTQYF	TGTGCCAGCTTCGGGGCCAGCGGGAGGGCCGAGACAGATACGCAGTATTTT
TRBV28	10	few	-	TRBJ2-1	CASWGEKQFF	TGTGCCAGTTGGGGGGAAAAGCAGTTCTTC
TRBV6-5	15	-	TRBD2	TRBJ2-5	CASSLAGSPSETQYF	TGTGCCAGCAGCCTAGCGGGATCTCCGTCGGAGACCCAGTACTTC
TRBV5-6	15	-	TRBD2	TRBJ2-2	CASSLGLAGTGELFF	TGTGCCAGCAGCTTGGGACTAGCGGGAACCGGGGAGCTGTTTTTT
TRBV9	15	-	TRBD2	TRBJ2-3	CASSVGWEGRDTQYF	TGTGCCAGCAGCGTAGGGTGGGAGGGCCGAGATACGCAGTATTTT
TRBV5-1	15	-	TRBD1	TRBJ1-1	CASSLGGTANTEAFF	TGCGCCAGCAGCTTGGGTGGGACAGCGAACACTGAAGCTTTCTTT
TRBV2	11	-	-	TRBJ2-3	CASSLGDTQYF	TGTGCCAGCAGCCTCGGAGATACGCAGTATTTT
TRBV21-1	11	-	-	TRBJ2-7	CAGHPHYEQYF	TGTGCCGGACACCCTCACTACGAGCAGTACTTC
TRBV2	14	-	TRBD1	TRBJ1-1	CARPRQGQNTEAFF	TGTGCCCGGCCTAGACAGGGACAGAACACTGAAGCTTTCTTT
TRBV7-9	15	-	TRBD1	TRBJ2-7	CASSNNPGGSDEQYF	TGTGCCAGCAGCAATAACCCAGGGGGCTCCGACGAGCAGTACTTC
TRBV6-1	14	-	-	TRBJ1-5	CASREGYSNQPQHF	TGTGCCAGCAGAGAAGGTTATAGCAATCAGCCCCAGCATTTT
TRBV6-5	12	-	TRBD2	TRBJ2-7	CASKGLADEQYF	TGTGCCAGCAAGGGACTAGCAGACGAGCAGTACTTC
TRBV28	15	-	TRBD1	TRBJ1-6	CASTKSGGVNSPLHF	TGTGCCAGCACAAAATCAGGGGGCGTTAATTCACCCCTCCACTTT
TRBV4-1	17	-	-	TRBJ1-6	CASSHGSRSSYNSPLHF	TGCGCCAGCAGCCACGGCTCTAGGAGCTCCTATAATTCACCCCTCCACTTT
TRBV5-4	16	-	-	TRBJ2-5	CASSQGRGALQETQYF	TGTGCCAGCAGCCAGGGACGGGGGGCCCTACAAGAGACCCAGTACTTC
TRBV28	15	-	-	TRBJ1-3	CASRLVQGGRNTIYF	TGTGCCAGCAGATTAGTCCAGGGAGGCCGAAACACCATATATTTT
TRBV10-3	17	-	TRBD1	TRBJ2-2	CAISESGTGKNTGELFF	TGTGCCATCAGTGAGTCTGGGACAGGAAAGAACACCGGGGAGCTGTTTTTT
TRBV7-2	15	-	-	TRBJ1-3	CASSLVPSSGNTIYF	TGTGCCAGCAGCTTAGTCCCGAGCTCTGGAAACACCATATATTTT
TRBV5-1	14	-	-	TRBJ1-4	CASSLDFSNEKLFF	TGCGCCAGCAGCTTGGACTTTTCTAATGAAAAACTGTTTTTT
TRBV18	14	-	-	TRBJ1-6	CASSLTAYNSPLHF	TGTGCCAGCTCACTGACAGCCTATAATTCACCCCTCCACTTT
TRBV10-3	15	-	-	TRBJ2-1	CAISESGGAGNEQFF	TGTGCCATCAGTGAGTCAGGGGGAGCTGGGAATGAGCAGTTCTTC
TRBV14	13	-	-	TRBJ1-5	CASSQGWAQPQHF	TGTGCCAGCAGCCAAGGGTGGGCACAGCCCCAGCATTTT